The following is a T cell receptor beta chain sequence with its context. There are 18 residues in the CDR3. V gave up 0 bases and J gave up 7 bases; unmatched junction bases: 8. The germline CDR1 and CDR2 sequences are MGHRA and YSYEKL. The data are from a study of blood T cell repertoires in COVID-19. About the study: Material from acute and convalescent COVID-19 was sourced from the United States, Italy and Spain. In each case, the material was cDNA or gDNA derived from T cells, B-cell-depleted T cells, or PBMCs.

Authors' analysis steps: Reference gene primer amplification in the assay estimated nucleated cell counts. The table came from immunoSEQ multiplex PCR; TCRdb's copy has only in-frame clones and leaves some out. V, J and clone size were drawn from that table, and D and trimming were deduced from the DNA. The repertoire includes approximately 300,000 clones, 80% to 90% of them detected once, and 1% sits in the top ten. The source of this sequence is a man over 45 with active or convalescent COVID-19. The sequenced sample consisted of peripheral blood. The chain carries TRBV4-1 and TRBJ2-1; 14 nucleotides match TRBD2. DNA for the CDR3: TGCGCCAGCAGCCAAGATCCGACGGGACTAGCGGGAGTAAATGAGCAGTTCTTC. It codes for CASSQDPTGLAGVNEQFF.